Described below is a single T cell receptor (beta chain) sequence and its context. The antigen this receptor binds is unknown. No base-level quality is on record; no much larger clone is a single base apart. This sample includes further DNA sequences coding for the same CDR3. This record belongs to a study of blood T cell repertoires in COVID-19 (TCRdb year 2020). For the study in its entirety: Samples from collaborators originated in the United States, Italy and Spain and spanned both the acute and convalescent phases of COVID-19. The material from the prospective study consisted of cDNA or gDNA derived from T cells, B-cell-depleted T cells, or PBMCs. Subjects who had been exposed to COVID-19, were actively infected with it, or had recovered from it provided the deeply sampled blood TCRbeta repertoires that made up the dataset. The repertoires were released in a freely available public database intended as a resource for research on the immune response to SARS-CoV-2. Samples came from the ongoing ImmuneRACE study (first 160 participants) plus 1,254 subjects from 6 global collaborators. The sample metadata nearly always contained a de-identified subject ID, COVID-19 status, age in years and sex. HLA class I and class II types, where available, came from metadata supplied by the sample provider rather than from assay-based typing.

TCRbeta CDR3 regions were amplified from genomic DNA using the immunoSEQ Assay, a bias-controlled multiplex PCR. Regarding the original processing steps: Within the assay, amplification of reference gene primers was used to estimate how many nucleated cells each sample contained. To quantify the absolute abundance of each unique TCRbeta CDR3 rearrangement, sequence reads were collapsed and filtered. For each sample, productive Simpson clonality was calculated as the square root of Simpson's diversity index across productive rearrangements. Held by TCRdb, this immuneACCESS table contains in-frame sequences only and omits some clones. Under half of the omission traces to an unresolved V gene where checked; the cause of the rest is unknown. D and trimming come from the DNA, and the V and J calls and clone size come from that table. A total of hundreds of thousands of clones appear in this sample, around 90% of them only once. The ten largest clonotypes hold 0.75% to 0.85% of the sample.

In Seattle, one collaborating source enrolled patients while the infection was active and tracked those patients longitudinally over the course of disease. Each collaborating institution followed its own protocols to collect whole blood in K2EDTA tubes. For TCRbeta analysis, collaborators shipped samples as frozen whole blood, isolated PBMCs, or DNA extracted from either of those sample types. The study at large found these results: Clinical and demographic metadata were provided uncurated, with the amount varying by source and participant.

This sequence was found in a man between 18 and 29 years old with COVID-19, enrolled during active disease. The specimen was peripheral blood.

The CDR3 protein is CASTSGYEQYF. The bases read TGTGCCAGCACCTCGGGCTACGAGCAGTACTTC. This receptor chain uses TRBV12-3 or TRBV12-4 and TRBJ2-7, with the D segment identity uncertain. The trim is 7 bases for V and 3 bases for J, with a gap of 7 bases between the germline ends. The CDR3 measures 11 amino acids from cysteine to phenylalanine. Only the CDR3 region is kept as DNA, spanning 33 bases read in frame from base 1.